This record concerns one T cell receptor beta chain sequence. The data were obtained in a study of control samples from healthy donors and cancer patients. The table came from immunoSEQ multiplex PCR; TCRdb's copy has only in-frame clones and leaves some out. The table includes roughly 50,000 clones, 95% to 97% detected once. The CDR3 has 14 amino acids. Germline V gives CDR1 MDHEN, CDR2 SYDVKM. V lost 6 bases and J lost 7; bases outside the gene matches: 12. This TCR derives from a woman aged 30 to 39 in good health. Sequencing input: blood. V is TRBV28 and J is TRBJ2-7; 7 positions agree with TRBD1. CDR3: CASRRGTDGVEQYF. CDR3 nucleotides: TGTGCCAGCAGAAGGGGGACAGACGGGGTTGAGCAGTACTTC. The full variable domain, in which reference TRBV28 and TRBJ2-7 provide the parts outside the CDR3, is DVKVTQSSRYLVKRTGEKVFLECVQDMDHENMFWYRQDPGLGLRLIYFSYDVKMKEKGDIPEGYSVSREKKERFSLILESASTNQTSMYLCASRRGTDGVEQYFGPGTRLTVT.